This TCR beta chain comes out of a study of cytomegalovirus exposure and HLA in healthy donors (dated by TCRdb to 2016 to 2017). Broadly, across the study: In an earlier analysis of 450 to 750 of the donors, 250 to 350 Gb of sequence data and about 110 million unique TCR beta sequences from approximately 180 million T cells were reported. An early release that covered about 640 HLA-typed donors contained about 290 gigabases of sequencing data and some 87 million unique TCR sequences. Of the approximately 400 genotyped donors, about 80% fell in the genetic ancestry cluster associated with self-reported Caucasian donors. The study aimed to test whether signatures of past pathogen exposure could be identified by cataloging public T cell receptors. The study used immunosequencing to profile the T cell repertoires of approximately 650 subjects and linked those repertoires to cytomegalovirus serostatus. Along with the roughly 670-subject first cohort, a separate validation cohort of more than 90 different subjects was used. To predict cytomegalovirus infection status, the study brought together high-throughput TCR immunosequencing, statistical association of individual TCRs with disease status, and machine learning. A later analysis re-analyzed previously published TCR beta repertoires from 500 to 700 donors and added high-resolution HLA genotyping to study TCR occurrence patterns. In the later analysis, no new phenotypic data were used to find candidate immune exposures; instead, reliance was placed on TCR beta sequences and their occurrence across donors. To decide whether each TCR beta V gene segment behaved as functional or pseudogenic, an earlier analysis of nearly 600 of the donors relied on high-throughput TCR beta sequencing. Donor age, sex, ethnicity and CMV serostatus were compiled alongside the repertoire data. A later genetic analysis took genome-wide SNP genotypes for about 55% of the 666 donors and used that subset as a discovery cohort. All discovery cohort repertoires had been generated using a single sequencing platform. Both class I and class II loci were covered by HLA typing, at four-digit resolution. The number of donors typed differed by locus, with roughly 620-640 for A, B, C, DRB1 and DQB1, about 500 for DQA1, over 600 for DPA1, and some 470 for DPB1. Roughly five DR-DQ haplotypes were handled as single units for association and clustering, since linkage in the cohort was strong. On average, about 200,000 unique TCR beta nucleotide sequences were sequenced per donor among a few hundred genotyped donors of the cohort, with approximately 18% of those sequences being non-productive.

Spanning cysteine to phenylalanine, the CDR3 consists of 14 amino acids. The read is trimmed to its CDR3 DNA, 42 bases read in frame from base 1. The germline V gene yields SGHNT for CDR1 and YENEEA for CDR2. The germline V end is reduced by 8 bases and the J end by 6 bases; junction bases left unmatched: 6. In total, around 600 healthy bone marrow donors made up the cohort. All cohort members were sampled while nominally healthy, although unrecorded immune exposures were likely present. The donor was CMV seronegative and was included in the group of under 450 seronegative cohort members. Each donor provided a peripheral blood sample, and peripheral blood mononuclear cells were used for TCR beta sequencing. The Qiagen DNeasy Blood Extraction Kit was used to extract genomic DNA from the blood cell samples. Receptor amplification or capture employed the immunoSEQ multiplex PCR assay. The multiplex PCR relied on a mix of 60 forward primers for TCR Vbeta segments and 13 reverse primers for TCR Jbeta segments. A multiplex PCR assay on genomic DNA amplified the CDR3 region of rearranged TCR beta genes. On the Illumina HiSeq System, the amplified TCR beta libraries were sequenced as 87-base-pair reads. Concerning the study's data processing: In a later analysis, tens of millions of unique TCR beta chains were counted across the approximately 620 repertoires, and some 10 million of these chains were shared by at least two donors. To remove PCR and sequencing errors, raw reads were error-corrected and collapsed into unique sequences using a nearest-neighbor algorithm that merged closely related sequences. Alignment of CDR3 sequences to IMGT reference sequences was used to assign V, D and J gene segments. For a sequence to be retained, a match of at least six nucleotides to both a V gene segment and a J gene segment was required. Rearrangements were classified as productive when the CDR3 lacked stop codons and remained in frame with V and J, and all other rearrangements were classified as non-productive. CDR3 was defined by IMGT convention, running from the second conserved V-encoded cysteine to the conserved J-encoded phenylalanine. Sequences without an unambiguous match to a single V gene segment were excluded from the earlier analysis of a few hundred of the donors. An earlier analysis of over 450 of the donors classified V segments as functional when productive rearrangements were above 56.7% and as segregating when the standard deviation between donors was above 5%. To diagnose cytomegalovirus status from the catalog of TCR beta chain sequences, a statistical classification framework was built. In a later analysis, TCR nucleotide sequences were compared against IMGT/GENE-DB human TR gene sequences so that V and J genes could be assigned. Using the TCRdist pipeline, a later analysis assigned CDR3 sequences along with most-parsimonious VDJ recombination scenarios. A later analysis defined each TCR beta chain by its CDR3 amino acid sequence plus V-gene family, and excluded reads lacking a unique V-gene family. To address suspected cross-contamination and a sequencing artifact, a later analysis removed over 500 highly shared, low-generation-probability nucleotide sequences. In a later analysis, a clonal expansion index was calculated for each public chain from normalized within-repertoire ranks of inferred template counts. In a later analysis, generation probabilities were computed with a VDJ recombination model fitted to out-of-frame rearrangements, and the resulting probabilities were checked against IGoR. In a later analysis, TCR-TCR, TCR-HLA and TCR-CMV co-occurrence was scored with hypergeometric tests, and a repertoire-size bias correction was applied to TCR pairs. In a later analysis, false discovery rates were estimated by permuting HLA or CMV assignments 20 times. A later analysis grouped co-occurring TCRs with DBSCAN, adding TCRdist sequence similarity when clustering within HLA-allele-positive subsets. Co-occurrence clustering excluded repertoires with fewer than 30,000 or more than 120,000 public chains, plus five with anomalous nucleotide sharing. Imported from immuneACCESS, the table was reduced by TCRdb to in-frame sequences with V and J called. These copies leave out some clones; in studies compared against another copy, an unresolved V gene accounts for under half, and the cause of the remainder is not known. The V and J calls and clone size come from that table; D and trimming were worked out from the DNA. This sample lists roughly 120,000 clones; under 90% were detected once. The ten largest clonotypes hold around 2.7% of the sample.

This clone has just a few counts. Its antigen specificity is not known. No much larger clone is present one base from it, and per-base qualities are unavailable. The paper as a whole reports these results and caveats: In an earlier analysis of more than 450 of the donors, most TCR beta V segments were observed in productive rearrangements about 90% or about 30% of the time, broadly matching IMGT annotations. Because the 87-base-pair reads could not distinguish some IMGT-functional V segments, including TRBV6-2 and TRBV6-3, those segments were excluded. A later analysis found that most CMV-associated TCR beta chains appeared HLA-restricted, with HLA associations seemingly driven largely by CMV exposure. Assigning TCR associations to individual alleles was difficult when HLA alleles, especially DR and DQ, strongly co-occurred. The cohort was sequenced for TCR beta chains only, and without alpha or paired-chain data the features that could be detected were limited. Linkage disequilibrium might explain the correlated functional status among segregating V segments, but an unknown experimental factor could not be excluded. In a later analysis, TCR association rates were found to vary across HLA loci, with the most associated TCRs seen for DRB1 alleles and the fewest for HLA-C alleles. The presence/absence analyses assumed that sequencing depth was roughly uniform across donors, and that assumption may not be true. V-gene and J-gene trimming of TCR beta chains was associated with a missense DCLRE1C variant in a later genetic analysis, and the association was replicated in an independent cohort. The sequencing pipeline was judged likely to have produced a cluster of highly shared sequence variants as a technical artifact. The authors suggested that the approach could potentially be generalized to other disease states and immunological phenotypes. In a later genetic analysis, fewer N-insertions in productive TCRs were reported among donors in an Asian-associated ancestry cluster than the roughly 710-donor mean. Immune exposure information for the cohort was limited to CMV serostatus. A later analysis associated 17,000 or so TCR beta sequences with specific HLA alleles at a false discovery rate of 0.05. According to a later analysis, parvovirus B19, influenza, CMV and Epstein-Barr virus appeared linked to several top co-occurrence clusters. The classifier was reported to diagnose cytomegalovirus status with high specificity and sensitivity in both the original cohort and the validation cohort. A total of fewer than 200 TCR beta chains were listed by the study as associated with cytomegalovirus. Three of the identified cytomegalovirus-associated TCR beta chains were confirmed in vitro to be specific for cytomegalovirus antigens. Because some donors lacked HLA typing at each locus, the association tests relied only on the typed subset. Most TCR sequences were seen in very few donors, while some public TCRs were found in many individuals. Because counts were too low, around 18 rarely observed V segments, including chromosome 9 orphons, were left out of the earlier analysis of about 500 of the donors. In a later analysis, HLA-associated TCR beta chains showed more clonal expansion and lower generation probabilities than non-associated chains that were equally common. A further reported finding was that TCR beta sequences accurately predicted the HLA-A and HLA-B alleles for most subjects in the first cohort.

The rearrangement combines TRBV11-3 with TRBJ1-4; the junction holds 10 bases that match TRBD1. Material for sequencing was PBMCs. This receptor was identified in a woman aged 18-35 years in good health and CMV-seronegative. In nucleotide form, the sequence is TGTGCCAGCGGCGTGGGGACAGGGGATGAAAAACTGTTTTTT. This encodes CASGVGTGDEKLFF.